The next 20 T cell receptor beta chains were all read from a single sample in a study of CD8+CD57+ T cells in acquired aplastic anemia. Those patients picked for sequencing had displayed CD8+CD57+ cell expansion on flow cytometry. The TCR beta profiling, which covered VDJ combination and CDR3 sequence, was carried out using genomic DNA as the template. TCRdb analysed the reads with MiXCR anew, one entry per CDR3 protein. The sample shows about 190,000 distinct CDR3 sequences, under 55% of them seen only once. Sequencing used sorted CD4+, CD8+, or CD8+CD57+ T cells (not recorded which) from PBMCs. The source of these receptors is a human donor with aplastic anemia.

A few counts support this clonotype. The chain links TRBV19 to TRBJ1-6; no clear D. The CDR3 is made up of 12 amino acids. From germline, CDR1 is LNHDA and CDR2 SQIVND (reference sequence). V lost 5 bases to trimming and J lost 12 bases, with 11 bases between them. Written as DNA, the CDR3 is TGTGCCAGTAGTTTTGTTCGAGGACCCCTCCACTTT. Translating it yields CASSFVRGPLHF.

V usage is TRBV15 and J usage is TRBJ2-3; D not certain. V lost 3 bases to trimming and J lost 6 bases, with 10 bases between them. CDR1 and CDR2 from the germline V gene are LNHNV and YYDKDF (reference sequence). The CDR3 is 13 amino acids. In DNA form, the CDR3 reads TGTGCCACCAGCAGTCGTAGTGGGGATACGCAGTATTTT. Translating gives CATSSRSGDTQYF.

V usage is TRBV15 and J usage is TRBJ2-7; TRBD2 is a possible D gene (5 bases). The CDR3 has 14 amino acids. CDR1 is LNHNV and CDR2 is YYDKDF in the germline V gene (reference sequence). V was clipped by 3 bases and J by 3 bases, with 12 bases between them. The CDR3 protein is CATSRNREFYEQYF. CDR3 bases: TGTGCCACCAGCAGGAATAGGGAGTTCTACGAGCAGTACTTC. Looking up the rest from reference TRBV15 and TRBJ2-7 gives the full variable domain: DAMVIQNPRYQVTQFGKPVTLSCSQTLNHNVMYWYQQKSSQAPKLLFHYYDKDFNNEADTPDNFQSRRPNTSFCFLDIRSPGLGDTAMYLCATSRNREFYEQYFGPGTRLTVT.

The table lists this clonotype with a few counts. A read error is possible here, since a much larger clone lies one base away. V gene TRBV7-2 combines with J gene TRBJ2-3; the D is unclear. Per the germline V gene, CDR1 is SGHTA and CDR2 is FQGNSA. The CDR3 has 12 amino acids. Deletions cut 2 bases from V and 4 bases from J, with 4 bases between. The CDR3 protein is CASSLTSDTQYF. The CDR3 DNA follows: TGTGCCAGCAGCTTAACGTCAGATACGCAGTATTTT.

V gene TRBV13 combines with J gene TRBJ2-5; no clear D. Trimming removed 0 bases at V and 3 bases at J, with 2 bases between. This CDR3 has 12 residues. Germline CDR1 reads PRHDT; CDR2 reads FYEKMQ (reference sequence). In DNA form, the CDR3 reads TGTGCCAGCAGCTTAGGCAAAGAGACCCAGTACTTC. As protein: CASSLGKETQYF.

The chain's CDR3 is CASWEDRNYGYTF. Here the CDR3 DNA reads TGTGCCAGTTGGGAGGACCGTAACTATGGCTACACCTTC. The chain combines TRBV19 with TRBJ1-2; D not certain. Germline CDR1 reads LNHDA; CDR2 reads SQIVND (reference sequence). Between the trimmed V and J ends, which lost 8 bases and 1 base, there was a span of 11 bases. The CDR3 spans 13 residues. Full variable domain (missing parts from reference TRBV19 and TRBJ1-2): DGGITQSPKYLFRKEGQNVTLSCEQNLNHDAMYWYRQDPGQGLRLIYYSQIVNDFQKGDIAEGYSVSREKKESFPLTVTSAQKNPTAFYLCASWEDRNYGYTFGSGTRLTVV.

Only a few counts were recorded for this clonotype. The V and J genes are TRBV29-1 and TRBJ2-1; D gene uncertain. The V end lost 2 bases, the J end lost 1 base, and 3 bases lay between the germline ends. The CDR3 consists of 12 residues. Germline CDR1 is SQVTM and CDR2 is ANQGSEA. CDR3 sequence: CSVELSYNEQFF. Written as DNA, the CDR3 is TGCAGCGTTGAACTGTCCTACAATGAGCAGTTCTTC.

This clonotype was observed a handful of times. Germline and junction disagree at one end, which may indicate a read error. The rearrangement uses TRBV3-1 and TRBJ2-7; D remains unclear. The CDR3 contains 14 residues. CDR1 LGHDT and CDR2 YNNKEL come from the germline V gene (reference sequence). This CDR3 is CASSRIPDSFEQYF. DNA of the CDR3: TGTGCCAGCAGCCGGATTCCCGACTCCTTCGAGCAGTACTTC.

The sample holds many counts of this clonotype. The chain employs TRBV5-6 and TRBJ2-7, with TRBD2 as a possible D gene (7 bases). The CDR3 is 15 residues long. V lost 2 bases, J lost 5 bases, and 17 bases lay in between. Germline loops: CDR1 SGHDT, CDR2 YYEEEE. The CDR3 sequence is CASSFTRGDKDEQYF. CDR3 coding DNA: TGTGCCAGCAGCTTCACCCGGGGGGACAAAGACGAGCAGTACTTC.

This sequence joins TRBV12-3 or TRBV12-4 and TRBJ1-6, with 7 bases matching TRBD1. The CDR3 spans 14 residues. V lost 6 bases, J lost 8 bases, and 7 bases stayed unmatched. In DNA, the CDR3 is TGTGCCAGCAGCTACACCGGGACAGATTCACCCCTCCACTTT. Translation gives CASSYTGTDSPLHF.

This clonotype was counted between two and nine times. The genes are TRBV19 and TRBJ2-5; D perhaps matches TRBD2 (5 bases). Germline V gives CDR1 LNHDA, CDR2 SQIVND (reference sequence). This CDR3 is 13 amino acids long. V lost 3 bases, J lost 2 bases, and 7 bases lay in between. The CDR3 sequence: CASSIRRQETQYF. CDR3 in DNA: TGTGCCAGTAGTATCCGGAGGCAAGAGACCCAGTACTTC.

This clonotype was seen repeatedly, ten times or more. The chain joins TRBV5-4 to TRBJ1-5, with 9 bases aligning to TRBD1. This CDR3 region has 15 residues. Losses at the gene ends were 2 bases for V and 4 bases for J; bases not matched to a gene: 4. Germline-derived CDR1 and CDR2 are SGHNT and YYREEE (reference sequence). CDR3 coding DNA: TGTGCCAGCAGCTTCCGGGACAGGGAAAATCAGCCCCAGCATTTT. Residues: CASSFRDRENQPQHF.

This clonotype was observed at least ten times. This rearrangement joins TRBV6-5 to TRBJ2-7; D ambiguous. The CDR3 is 11 amino acids. The germline V and J ends were trimmed by 10 bases and 6 bases, with 13 bases remaining between them. CDR1 and CDR2 (germline): MNHEY, SVGAGI. CDR3 sequence (DNA): TGTGCCACCGGACCCCCGGGCGAGCAGTACTTC. Translated, it gives CATGPPGEQYF.

This clonotype has a handful of counts. The gene calls are TRBV27 and TRBJ1-6, with 7 bases aligning to TRBD1. The CDR3 spans 15 residues. J was trimmed by 7 bases and V by 3 bases; bases with no gene match: 6. CDR1 is MNHEY, CDR2 SMNVEV, per germline (reference sequence). DNA of the CDR3: TGTGCCAGCAGTTTTTTGGACAGGATGAATTCACCCCTCCACTTT. It encodes CASSFLDRMNSPLHF.

As regards this clonotype: A read error may explain this, as a much larger clone is one base away. In DNA form, the CDR3 reads TGTGCCAGCAGCGGGGACAGAGTCACAGATACGCAGTATTTT. This codes for CASSGDRVTDTQYF. The chain recombines TRBV10-3 with TRBJ2-3; either TRBD1 or TRBD2 may supply D (7 bases each). The CDR3 sequence is 14 residues long. Germline V gene lookup returns CDR1 ENHRY and CDR2 SYGVKD. V lost 10 bases to trimming and J lost 2 bases, with 16 bases between them.

Ten or more counts support this clonotype. The genes are TRBV12-3 or TRBV12-4 and TRBJ1-1, with unresolved D. This CDR3 has 13 residues. V was clipped by 1 base and J by 1 base, with 4 bases between them. The CDR3 nucleotides are TGTGCCAGCAGTTTAGTAGGGAACACTGAAGCTTTCTTT. Translated: CASSLVGNTEAFF.

This chain connects TRBV10-1 to TRBJ1-1; D not certain. Germline CDR1 and CDR2: WNHNN and SYGVQD (reference sequence). The CDR3 contains 13 residues. V lost 2 bases, J lost 7 bases, and 11 bases lay in between. CDR3 region: CASSEAFLSEAFF. CDR3 nucleotides: TGCGCCAGCAGTGAGGCGTTCCTAAGTGAAGCTTTCTTT.

This clonotype was observed many times. This CDR3 is CASSGGDRGYF. The CDR3, as DNA: TGTGCCAGCAGCGGGGGGGACAGGGGGTATTTT. The chain recombines TRBV11-2 with TRBJ2-3, with 10 bases lining up with TRBD1. Germline V CDR1 and CDR2: SGHAT, FQNNGV. V lost 5 bases to trimming and J lost 14 bases; unmatched junction nucleotides: 4. The CDR3 is 11 residues long.

A word on this clonotype: Just one base apart from a much larger clone, this may be a read error. This is likely a read error, given that the CDR3 carries no conserved phenylalanine or tryptophan at its end. The chain couples TRBV10-3 to TRBJ2-7; TRBD1 might be the D (6 bases). Germline-derived CDR1 and CDR2 are ENHRY and SYGVKD. The CDR3 is made up of 15 amino acids. The CDR3 sequence: CASSYSSGTSYEQYL. The CDR3 nucleotides are TGTGCCAGCAGTTATTCCTCCGGGACAAGCTACGAGCAGTACTTA.

The gene calls are TRBV24-1 and TRBJ2-7, with D perhaps matching TRBD1 (5 bases). The germline V gene has CDR1 KGHDR and CDR2 SFDVKD. This CDR3 is built from 13 residues. V gave up 4 bases and J gave up 3 bases, with 9 bases separating them. The CDR3 DNA is TGTGCCACCAGTGACTCAGGACACTACGAGCAGTACTTC. Amino acids: CATSDSGHYEQYF.